This T cell receptor beta chain was identified during a study of shared clonotypes between healthy human individuals. The trim removed 4 bases at V and 5 bases at J, leaving 6 bases unmatched. CDR3 length: 16 amino acids. CDR1 and CDR2 from the germline V gene are MGHRA and YSYEKL. Note on this clone: Its specificity is not known.

Sequencing was performed with immunoSEQ multiplex PCR; in TCRdb, only in-frame clones are kept and a portion is missing. The table records around 2,000,000 clones, about 95% of them present only once. Naive CD8 cells lacked CD45RO, underwent positive selection for CCR7 and left out terminally differentiated effector memory CD45RA+ cells. Points from the study as a whole: Sequencing depth was expected to affect clonotype sharing among donors.

The sequence was collected from a man in his late teens or twenties in good health. The J gene is TRBJ2-7, the V gene TRBV4-1; TRBD2 aligns across 15 bases. The material sequenced was naive CD8+ T cells sorted from blood. The CDR3 DNA reads as TGCGCCAGCAGCCCAGGGACTAGCGGGAGGTTCCACGAGCAGTACTTC. It specifies CASSPGTSGRFHEQYF.